Shown below are 32 T cell receptor beta chains from a single sample sequenced in a study of T cells in localized non-small cell lung cancer. Libraries were prepared by immunoSEQ multiplex PCR; TCRdb keeps only in-frame clonotypes and omits some of them. The profile shows roughly 36,000 clones, 90% to 95% of them singletons. This specimen was PBMCs, taken before any cancer treatment. Receptors were obtained from a man between 40 and 70 years old with stage II lung adenocarcinoma.

The CDR3 reads CASSPDRVGLFF. In nucleotides, the CDR3 is TGTGCCAGCAGCCCGGACAGGGTCGGGCTGTTTTTT. The chain recombines TRBV6-6 with TRBJ2-2; TRBD1 matches at 8 bases. The V gene's germline CDR1 is MNHNY and CDR2 SVGAGI (reference sequence). V lost 6 bases, J lost 13 bases, and 7 bases stayed unmatched. This CDR3 comprises 12 residues.

The chain combines TRBV2 with TRBJ1-1; D possibly corresponds to TRBD1 (6 bases). This CDR3 is 14 amino acids long. Trimming left V 4 bases short and J 0 bases short, with 9 bases between. CDR1 SNHLY and CDR2 FYNNEI come from the germline V gene. The chain's CDR3 is CASSVDRMNTEAFF. In DNA form, the CDR3 reads TGTGCCAGCAGTGTAGACAGGATGAACACTGAAGCTTTCTTT.

The chain recombines TRBV7-9 with TRBJ2-7; the D gene could be TRBD1 or TRBD2 (5 bases each). Germline V gives CDR1 SEHNR, CDR2 FQNEAQ (reference sequence). This CDR3 has 17 residues. Trimming stripped 5 bases from V and 2 bases from J, with 22 bases between. CDR3 sequence (DNA): TGTGCCAGCAGCCCCCACCCATCCGGGACGGATGCCTACGAGCAGTACTTC. Amino acids: CASSPHPSGTDAYEQYF.

Here the CDR3 reads CASSADGRVGQPQHF. The CDR3 nucleotides are TGTGCCAGCAGCGCGGATGGCAGGGTCGGTCAGCCCCAGCATTTT. This chain links TRBV7-2 with TRBJ1-5, with D possibly TRBD1 on 5 matching bases. This CDR3 comprises 15 residues. Trimming left V 5 bases short and J 6 bases short, with 17 bases between. Germline V gene sequence: CDR1 SGHTA, CDR2 FQGNSA.

V is TRBV5-1 and J is TRBJ2-2, with a tentative D call TRBD1 (6 bases). Germline V gives CDR1 SGHRS, CDR2 YFSETQ. Trimming stripped 0 bases from V and 3 bases from J, with 12 bases between. This CDR3 contains 16 residues. The CDR3 DNA sequence: TGCGCCAGCAGCTTGGTTCAGGGGCTGGACACCGGGGAGCTGTTTTTT. It specifies CASSLVQGLDTGELFF.

The rearrangement joins TRBV27 to TRBJ2-5, with 7 bases fitting TRBD2. Germline CDR1 and CDR2: MNHEY and SMNVEV (reference sequence). The CDR3 consists of 16 residues. With V trimmed by 2 bases and J by 5 bases, 11 bases remained unmatched. The CDR3 protein is CASSLTSVWSGETQYF. CDR3 DNA: TGTGCCAGCAGTTTAACTAGCGTCTGGTCGGGGGAGACCCAGTACTTC.

V is TRBV10-2 and J is TRBJ2-2, with TRBD1 matching over 9 bases. This CDR3 is 15 amino acids long. The V gene's germline CDR1 is WSHSY and CDR2 SAAADI. The V segment lost 7 bases and the J segment 0 bases; nucleotides outside the gene matches: 3. CDR3 bases: TGCGCCAGCAACGGACAGGGGACGAACACCGGGGAGCTGTTTTTT. Translation gives CASNGQGTNTGELFF.

This clone was observed a few times. CDR3 in amino acids: CASSEVGGSGANVLTF. The CDR3 bases are TGTGCCAGCAGTGAAGTAGGGGGCTCTGGGGCCAACGTCCTGACTTTC. The rearrangement joins TRBV6-1 to TRBJ2-6; a possible D gene is TRBD1 (6 bases). The CDR3 sequence is 16 residues long. Germline V lookup: CDR1 MNHNS, CDR2 SASEGT. V was clipped by 1 base and J by 0 bases, with 7 bases between them.

By its share, this clone is medium-sized. The genes are TRBV7-9 and TRBJ2-1; no clear D. The CDR3 covers 16 residues. Looked up from germline, CDR1 is SEHNR and CDR2 is FQNEAQ (reference sequence). V gave up 2 bases and J gave up 4 bases, with 15 bases separating them. The CDR3 region has the DNA TGTGCCAGCAGCTTAATCGGAGTCTCGATATACAATGAGCAGTTCTTC. Amino acids: CASSLIGVSIYNEQFF.

This chain links TRBV14 with TRBJ2-1; D may be TRBD2 (5 bases). CDR1 SGHDN and CDR2 FVKESK come from the germline V gene. The V gene lost 4 bases and the J gene lost 4 bases, with 14 bases spanning the gap. The CDR3 length is 15 residues. DNA of the CDR3: TGTGCCAGCAGCCCTCTGGACTCTCCTTACAATGAGCAGTTCTTC. This sequence encodes CASSPLDSPYNEQFF.

This clone came up once. The V and J genes are TRBV4-3 and TRBJ2-7, with D possibly being TRBD2 (5 bases). CDR1 LGHNA and CDR2 YSLEER come from the germline V gene. V lost 4 bases, J lost 2 bases, and 12 bases lay in between. The CDR3 extends over 14 amino acids. CDR3 loop: CASSPDVGTYEQYF. As DNA, the CDR3 is TGCGCCAGCAGCCCGGACGTCGGGACCTACGAGCAGTACTTC.

The J gene is TRBJ2-1, the V gene TRBV6-6, with 10 bases that match TRBD1. V dropped 6 bases and J dropped 13; count of bases not matched to a gene: 15. This CDR3 comprises 15 residues. From germline, CDR1 is MNHNY and CDR2 SVGAGI (reference sequence). The CDR3 DNA follows: TGTGCCAGCAGCCCGCGGGACAGGGGAACTTTTTTTCAGTTCTTC. Translation gives CASSPRDRGTFFQFF.

The chain links TRBV12-5 to TRBJ2-7; tentative D call: TRBD1 (6 bases). The V gene's germline CDR1 is LGHNT and CDR2 FRNRAP. The V end lost 6 bases, the J end lost 2 bases, and 17 bases lay between the germline ends. This CDR3 comprises 15 residues. CDR3 sequence (DNA): TGTGCTAGTGGACTCGACCCTAGGGGGACCTACGAGCAGTACTTC. It is translated as CASGLDPRGTYEQYF.

J is TRBJ1-1 and V is TRBV28; a weak D match, TRBD1 (6 bases). Germline V gene lookup returns CDR1 MDHEN and CDR2 SYDVKM. V lost 10 bases, J lost 1 base, and 19 bases lay in between. The CDR3 extends over 15 amino acids. The CDR3 loop is CATHGGGNANTEAFF. CDR3 nucleotides: TGTGCCACCCATGGAGGGGGAAATGCGAACACTGAAGCTTTCTTT.

The chain recombines TRBV19 with TRBJ2-7; 11 bases are a match to TRBD2. V lost 5 bases to trimming and J lost 6 bases; unmatched junction nucleotides: 6. Germline CDR1 LNHDA, CDR2 SQIVND (reference sequence). The CDR3 totals 14 residues. CDR3: CASSLLAGGAEQYF. The DNA for the CDR3 is TGTGCCAGTAGTCTTCTAGCGGGAGGAGCCGAGCAGTACTTC.

This clone has only a few counts. The chain joins TRBV28 to TRBJ1-1; D is unresolved. CDR1 and CDR2 (germline): MDHEN, SYDVKM. The V end lost 6 bases, the J end lost 0 bases, and 20 bases lay between the germline ends. This CDR3 is built from 17 residues. The CDR3 is CASRTIIQTTLNTEAFF. Here the CDR3 DNA reads TGTGCCAGCAGAACAATCATTCAGACTACACTGAACACTGAAGCTTTCTTT. Variable domain in full (rest from reference TRBV28 and TRBJ1-1): DVKVTQSSRYLVKRTGEKVFLECVQDMDHENMFWYRQDPGLGLRLIYFSYDVKMKEKGDIPEGYSVSREKKERFSLILESASTNQTSMYLCASRTIIQTTLNTEAFFGQGTRLTVV.

The chain joins TRBV6-1 to TRBJ1-2, with 7 nucleotides matching TRBD1. The V and J ends lost 3 bases and 4 bases, in that order; junction bases with no gene match: 8. The CDR3 consists of 15 residues. CDR1 is MNHNS, CDR2 SASEGT, per germline. The CDR3 loop is CASSDRRGRIYGYTF. CDR3 coding DNA: TGTGCCAGCAGTGACCGGAGGGGGCGGATCTATGGCTACACCTTC.

The chain carries TRBV28 and TRBJ2-5; TRBD2 matches at 12 bases. This CDR3 is built from 15 residues. The germline V gene has CDR1 MDHEN and CDR2 SYDVKM. V lost 4 bases and J lost 4; bases outside the gene matches: 4. CDR3 protein: CASSSLAGGRETQYF. For the CDR3, the DNA is TGTGCCAGCAGTTCCCTAGCGGGAGGGAGAGAGACCCAGTACTTC.

The CDR3: CASSFRTVRTDTQYF. The DNA of the CDR3 is TGCGCCAGCAGCTTTAGGACAGTTCGGACAGATACGCAGTATTTT. The V call is TRBV5-1, the J call TRBJ2-3; a weak D match, TRBD1 (6 bases). V shed 2 bases and J shed 3 bases, with 13 bases lying between them. This CDR3 is built from 15 residues. Germline CDR1 and CDR2: SGHRS and YFSETQ. Using reference TRBV5-1 and TRBJ2-3 for the parts outside the CDR3, the full variable domain is KAGVTQTPRYLIKTRGQQVTLSCSPISGHRSVSWYQQTPGQGLQFLFEYFSETQRNKGNFPGRFSGRQFSNSRSEMNVSTLELGDSALYLCASSFRTVRTDTQYFGPGTRLTVL.

The chain employs TRBV6-6 and TRBJ2-7, with D possibly matching TRBD1 (6 bases). The CDR3 is made up of 11 amino acids. Per the germline V gene, CDR1 is MNHNY and CDR2 is SVGAGI (reference sequence). Trimming took 6 bases from V and 9 from J, leaving 12 bases between them. CDR3 sequence reads: CASSPGHMQYF. The CDR3 coding sequence is TGTGCCAGCAGCCCGGGACACATGCAGTACTTC.

The rearrangement uses TRBV27 and TRBJ2-3; D unresolved. V was cut by 2 bases and J by 2 bases, with 17 bases left in between. CDR1 MNHEY and CDR2 SMNVEV come from the germline V gene (reference sequence). The CDR3 has 17 residues. Here the CDR3 DNA reads TGTGCCAGCAGTTTAAAAGTTTATGCCAGAGACACAGATACGCAGTATTTT. Translation: CASSLKVYARDTDTQYF.

The chain joins TRBV2 to TRBJ2-3; unclear D gene. V gave up 5 bases and J gave up 5 bases, with 8 bases separating them. The CDR3 runs to 12 residues. Germline V gene sequence: CDR1 SNHLY, CDR2 FYNNEI. CDR3 sequence: CASSRYGDTQYF. CDR3 bases: TGTGCCAGCAGTCGCTATGGAGATACGCAGTATTTT. Together with reference TRBV2 and TRBJ2-3, the CDR3 gives the full variable domain: EPEVTQTPSHQVTQMGQEVILRCVPISNHLYFYWYRQILGQKVEFLVSFYNNEISEKSEIFDDQFSVERPDGSNFTLKIRSTKLEDSAMYFCASSRYGDTQYFGPGTRLTVL.

The chain couples TRBV6-5 to TRBJ2-7; TRBD1 matches 7 bases. The CDR3 extends over 13 amino acids. The V gene's germline CDR1 is MNHEY and CDR2 SVGAGI. V dropped 4 bases and J dropped 4; count of bases not matched to a gene: 4. The CDR3 spells CASSSYRGYEQYF. CDR3 DNA: TGTGCCAGCAGTTCTTACAGGGGTTACGAGCAGTACTTC.

The chain has TRBV12-5 and TRBJ2-7; possible D gene TRBD1, 5 bases. Germline V gene lookup returns CDR1 LGHNT and CDR2 FRNRAP. The CDR3 is 17 residues long. Trimming pared 2 bases from V and 4 bases from J, leaving 21 bases between. The CDR3 DNA sequence: TGTGCTAGTGGTTTGCCTACCGACAGATTCTTGGGGTACGAGCAGTACTTC. Amino acids: CASGLPTDRFLGYEQYF.

V usage is TRBV5-4 and J usage is TRBJ2-3, with TRBD1 matching over 11 bases. CDR1 and CDR2 (germline): SGHNT, YYREEE (reference sequence). The CDR3 totals 15 residues. The J segment lost 4 bases and the V segment lost 5 bases, leaving 6 bases of the junction unmatched. CDR3 protein: CASRSDRGRPDTQYF. Written as DNA, the CDR3 is TGTGCCAGCAGGTCGGACAGGGGGCGCCCAGATACGCAGTATTTT.

The V gene is TRBV28, the J gene TRBJ1-5; D not resolved. V was clipped by 3 bases and J by 4 bases, with 7 bases between them. The CDR3 is made up of 13 amino acids. Germline CDR1 reads MDHEN; CDR2 reads SYDVKM. CDR3 region: CASSFDRNQPQHF. The CDR3 DNA is TGTGCCAGCAGTTTTGACCGTAATCAGCCCCAGCATTTT.

The rearrangement joins TRBV10-2 to TRBJ2-3; 15 bases are a match to TRBD2. J was trimmed by 3 bases and V by 4 bases; bases with no gene match: 8. Germline-derived CDR1 and CDR2 are WSHSY and SAAADI. The CDR3 runs 18 residues. The CDR3 sequence is CASSGGTSGRSITDTQYF. The CDR3 DNA reads TGCGCCAGCAGTGGGGGGACTAGCGGGAGGAGTATTACAGATACGCAGTATTTT.

The V gene is TRBV19, the J gene TRBJ1-5; possible D gene TRBD1, 6 bases. V lost 6 bases to trimming and J lost 10 bases, with 16 bases between them. The CDR3 covers 13 residues. Germline values: CDR1 LNHDA, CDR2 SQIVND (reference sequence). This chain's CDR3 is CASSQGPRGPQHF. In nucleotides, the CDR3 is TGTGCCAGTAGCCAGGGGCCTCGGGGCCCCCAGCATTTT. Full variable domain (missing parts from reference TRBV19 and TRBJ1-5): DGGITQSPKYLFRKEGQNVTLSCEQNLNHDAMYWYRQDPGQGLRLIYYSQIVNDFQKGDIAEGYSVSREKKESFPLTVTSAQKNPTAFYLCASSQGPRGPQHFGDGTRLSIL.

The chain carries TRBV19 and TRBJ2-5, with 8 bases matching TRBD2. CDR3 size: 17 residues. Germline CDR1 and CDR2: LNHDA and SQIVND (reference sequence). V shed 9 bases and J 5 bases; nucleotides not matched to a gene: 20. The CDR3 sequence is CASSELISGAVAETQYF. For the CDR3, the DNA is TGTGCCAGCAGCGAATTAATTAGCGGGGCAGTGGCTGAGACCCAGTACTTC.

The chain is built from TRBV7-6 and TRBJ2-2; D assignment may be TRBD1 or TRBD2 (6 bases each). The germline CDR1 and CDR2 sequences are SGHVS and FNYEAQ. The CDR3 runs to 18 residues. Deletions cut 1 base from V and 0 bases from J, with 15 bases between. The CDR3 reads CASSLGQASGANTGELFF. CDR3 bases: TGTGCCAGCAGCTTAGGACAGGCTTCGGGGGCGAACACCGGGGAGCTGTTTTTT.

The chain couples TRBV2 to TRBJ2-1; maybe TRBD2 (6 bases). The CDR3 sequence is 16 residues long. V was pared by 4 bases and J by 5 bases, with 18 bases between. Germline V gives CDR1 SNHLY, CDR2 FYNNEI. This chain's CDR3 is CASSATIVLANNEQFF. The DNA for the CDR3 is TGTGCCAGCAGTGCAACGATCGTCCTAGCGAACAATGAGCAGTTCTTC.

V usage is TRBV5-6 and J usage is TRBJ2-7, with 10 bases matching TRBD2. The CDR3 consists of 14 residues. Germline CDR1 and CDR2: SGHDT and YYEEEE. V was pared by 3 bases and J by 9 bases, with 9 bases of the junction left unmatched. Here the CDR3 reads CASSSLAGGPGQYF. CDR3 sequence (DNA): TGTGCCAGCAGCTCCTTAGCGGGAGGCCCCGGGCAGTACTTC.